The 27 T cell receptor beta chains reported below all come from one sample, sequenced in a study of blood T cells in healthy people across ages. Through a sample-barcoded 5' primer and a J-beta primer mix, a second PCR was run for roughly 6 to 11 cycles. TCRdb independently ran MiXCR on the 5' RACE reads; one entry per CDR3 protein. This table holds under 1,000,000 distinct CDR3 sequences, more than 35% found once. The sample consisted of blood. The receptors originated from a man older than 75 in good health.

The chain employs TRBV6-2 or TRBV6-3 and TRBJ2-7, with D possibly TRBD2 on 6 matching bases. The CDR3 sequence is 16 residues long. V gave up 7 bases and J gave up 2 bases, with 21 bases separating them. Per germline, CDR1 MNHEY and CDR2 SVGEGT. CDR3 DNA: TGTGCCAGCATGACTGGAGCTGGGGGGACCCCCTACGAGCAGTACTTC. This codes for CASMTGAGGTPYEQYF.

This clonotype has only one observation. The chain links TRBV29-1 to TRBJ1-2; no reliable D call. The CDR3 spans 11 residues. CDR1 and CDR2 from the germline V gene are SQVTM and ANQGSEA. V was shortened by 6 bases and J by 6 bases, with 11 bases between the two germline ends. CDR3 sequence reads: CSVIRVNGYTF. CDR3 in DNA: TGCAGCGTAATAAGAGTAAATGGCTACACCTTC.

The chain links TRBV6-5 to TRBJ1-1; tentative D call: TRBD1 (6 bases). V gave up 6 bases and J gave up 4 bases, with 12 bases separating them. CDR1 MNHEY and CDR2 SVGAGI come from the germline V gene. This CDR3 region has 13 residues. Here the CDR3 reads CASRTQGATEAFF. In DNA, the CDR3 is TGTGCCAGCAGGACACAGGGCGCCACTGAAGCTTTCTTT.

The V and J genes are TRBV29-1 and TRBJ2-3; weak D call: TRBD2 (5 bases). This CDR3 has 12 residues. Trimming stripped 3 bases from V and 2 bases from J, with 6 bases between. Germline lookup yields CDR1 SQVTM and CDR2 ANQGSEA. The CDR3 nucleotides are TGCAGCGTTGACGGGAACACAGATACGCAGTATTTT. Its translation is CSVDGNTDTQYF.

The J gene is TRBJ1-4, the V gene TRBV20-1, with TRBD1 matching 7 bases. The CDR3 has 13 amino acids. The V segment lost 6 bases and the J segment 8 bases; nucleotides outside the gene matches: 9. Germline V gives CDR1 DFQATT, CDR2 SNEGSKA (reference sequence). In nucleotides, the CDR3 is TGCAGTGCCCTAGACAGGGCGAGAGAAAAACTGTTTTTT. It translates to CSALDRAREKLFF.

J is TRBJ1-1 and V is TRBV7-2; 9 bases map to TRBD1. The V gene's germline CDR1 is SGHTA and CDR2 FQGNSA. V shed 5 bases, J shed 1 base, and the junction held 8 bases outside the gene matches. The CDR3 has 16 amino acids. The CDR3 reads CASSEDRGGGNTEAFF. In DNA, the CDR3 is TGTGCCAGCAGCGAAGACAGGGGGGGAGGGAACACTGAAGCTTTCTTT.

The rearrangement joins TRBV6-5 to TRBJ1-2; D is undetermined. Germline-derived CDR1 and CDR2 are MNHEY and SVGAGI. The CDR3 is made up of 15 amino acids. V shed 0 bases and J shed 3 bases, with 11 bases lying between them. CDR3 in amino acids: CASSYSAEEYYGYTF. For the CDR3, the DNA is TGTGCCAGCAGTTACTCGGCGGAAGAGTACTATGGCTACACCTTC.

This clonotype occurred many times. V and J are TRBV29-1 and TRBJ2-3, with a tentative D call TRBD2 (6 bases). V lost 3 bases, J lost 0 bases, and 16 bases lay in between. The CDR3 sequence is 16 residues long. The V gene's germline CDR1 is SQVTM and CDR2 ANQGSEA. CDR3 protein: CSVEMGGAASTDTQYF. The DNA of the CDR3 is TGCAGCGTTGAGATGGGCGGGGCGGCCAGCACAGATACGCAGTATTTT.

Concerning this clonotype itself: A much larger clone lies one base from this, so it may be a read error. This chain links TRBV12-3 or TRBV12-4 with TRBJ2-5; D tentatively reads TRBD1 or TRBD2 (6 bases each). This CDR3 has 13 residues. V lost 4 bases and J 2 bases, leaving 8 bases between the germline ends. CDR3 region: CASSWGAQETQYF. The CDR3 region has the DNA TGTGCCAGCAGTTGGGGGGCGCAAGAGACCCAGTACTTC.

Only one count was recorded for this clonotype. The rearrangement links TRBV10-3 to TRBJ1-1; D is unclear. Germline-derived CDR1 and CDR2 are ENHRY and SYGVKD. The CDR3 runs 11 residues. V was clipped by 3 bases and J by 5 bases, with 4 bases between them. The CDR3 protein is CAISETTEAFF. The CDR3, as DNA: TGTGCCATCAGTGAAACGACTGAAGCTTTCTTT.

Of note for this clonotype: A read error may produce the germline difference seen at one junction end. This rearrangement joins TRBV5-1 to TRBJ1-1; TRBD1 might be the D (6 bases). Germline V lookup: CDR1 SGHRS, CDR2 YFSETQ. The CDR3 totals 14 residues. The CDR3 is CASSLDGQNPEAFF. CDR3 nucleotides: TGCGCCAGCAGCTTGGACGGACAGAACCCTGAAGCTTTCTTT.

V is TRBV10-3 and J is TRBJ1-1, with unresolved D. Between the trimmed V and J ends, which lost 10 bases and 3 bases, there was a span of 12 bases. Germline V gene data show CDR1 as ENHRY and CDR2 as SYGVKD. The CDR3 contains 12 residues. The CDR3 spells CATSDGDTEAFF. DNA for the CDR3: TGTGCCACCTCGGACGGGGACACTGAAGCTTTCTTT.

In its sample, this clonotype was seen a few times. This chain links TRBV9 with TRBJ2-5; the D gene is possibly TRBD1 (5 bases). The CDR3 extends over 14 amino acids. The germline V gene encodes CDR1 SGDLS and CDR2 YYNGEE. V gave up 3 bases and J gave up 0 bases, with 9 bases separating them. The CDR3 reads CASSDTGYQETQYF. DNA of the CDR3: TGTGCCAGCAGCGACACAGGTTACCAAGAGACCCAGTACTTC.

CDR3 nucleotides: TGCAGTGCTAGATCTGAGCGGGGGATCCAAGATACGCAGTATTTT. This gives the protein CSARSERGIQDTQYF. The rearrangement joins TRBV20-1 to TRBJ2-3; 8 nucleotides line up with TRBD2. Trimming at V came to 2 bases and at J to 5 bases, leaving 9 bases not matched to a gene. Germline CDR1 and CDR2: DFQATT and SNEGSKA (reference sequence). The CDR3 runs to 15 residues.

J is TRBJ2-1 and V is TRBV6-5, with TRBD2 matching 8 bases. Losses at the gene ends were 5 bases for V and 9 bases for J; bases not matched to a gene: 12. Germline V gene data show CDR1 as MNHEY and CDR2 as SVGAGI. The CDR3 runs 15 residues. CDR3 DNA: TGTGCCAGCAGTATGGGACTAGTCGGATTGACTGAGCAGTTCTTC. Protein product: CASSMGLVGLTEQFF.

At least ten counts were recorded for this clonotype. This chain uses TRBV7-2 with TRBJ2-1, with D tentatively TRBD2 (6 bases). The germline V gene encodes CDR1 SGHTA and CDR2 FQGNSA. Trimming cost V 2 bases and J 0 bases, with 11 bases left between them. CDR3 length: 16 residues. Written as DNA, the CDR3 is TGTGCCAGCAGCTTACAGCGGGCGCCCTCCTACAATGAGCAGTTCTTC. It codes for CASSLQRAPSYNEQFF.

The table lists this clonotype with a few counts. The germline gene is not matched at one end of the junction; a read error may be the cause. The CDR3 sequence: CASSFLAGGQETQYF. CDR3 nucleotides: TGTGCCAGCAGCTTTCTAGCGGGAGGGCAAGAGACCCAGTACTTC. The chain joins TRBV5-1 to TRBJ2-5; TRBD2 matches at 12 bases. Germline CDR1 SGHRS, CDR2 YFSETQ. This CDR3 has 15 amino acids.

This clonotype was picked up a small number of times. The CDR3 here is CASSPGTGGRHNYGYTF. For the CDR3, the DNA is TGTGCCAGCAGCCCAGGGACAGGGGGCAGGCATAACTATGGCTACACCTTC. This rearrangement joins TRBV7-2 to TRBJ1-2, with 12 bases fitting TRBD1. V was clipped by 5 bases and J by 1 base; unmatched bases: 8. Per the germline V gene, CDR1 is SGHTA and CDR2 is FQGNSA. This CDR3 region has 17 residues.

This clonotype occurred once. J is TRBJ2-4 and V is TRBV20-1, with D tentatively TRBD1 (6 bases). The better agreement between TRBJ2-7 and the DNA end casts doubt on the J call. The CDR3 is 14 amino acids. Germline V gene sequence: CDR1 DFQATT, CDR2 SNEGSKA (reference sequence). Here the CDR3 DNA reads TGCAGTGCTAGAAATCTTTTAGGGGGCTACGAGCAGTACTTC. Residues: CSARNLLGGYEQYF.

In its sample, this clonotype was seen many times. The V gene is TRBV7-9, the J gene TRBJ2-7; tentatively, D is TRBD2 (6 bases). Trimming stripped 4 bases from V and 3 bases from J, with 16 bases between. The CDR3 contains 15 residues. CDR1 and CDR2 (germline): SEHNR, FQNEAQ (reference sequence). CDR3 protein: CASSSTTSRNYEQYF. The CDR3 DNA reads TGTGCCAGCAGCTCGACGACTAGTCGGAACTACGAGCAGTACTTC.

As for this clonotype: Being one base from a much bigger clone, this may be a read error. This sequence joins TRBV7-8 and TRBJ2-3; TRBD2 aligns across 8 bases. Germline values: CDR1 SGHVS, CDR2 FQNEAQ. This CDR3 is built from 16 residues. The CDR3 DNA reads TGTGTCAGCAGCCCCTACGCTAGCGGGTCCGGTGATACGCAGTATTTT. This codes for CVSSPYASGSGDTQYF. The complete variable domain, with remaining parts taken from reference TRBV7-8 and TRBJ2-3, reads GAGVSQSPRYKVAKRGQDVALRCDPISGHVSLFWYQQALGQGPEFLTYFQNEAQLDKSGLPSDRFFAERPEGSVSTLKIQRTQQEDSAVYLCVSSPYASGSGDTQYFGPGTRLTVL.

The genes are TRBV12-3 or TRBV12-4 and TRBJ2-1, with D perhaps matching TRBD2 (5 bases). The CDR3 loop spans 13 amino acids. Between the trimmed V and J ends, which lost 3 bases and 7 bases, there was a span of 10 bases. CDR3 region: CASSLVGKNEQFF. CDR3 in DNA: TGTGCCAGCAGTTTGGTCGGGAAGAATGAGCAGTTCTTC.

The CDR3 DNA reads TGTGCCAGCAGTTCACCGGGACTAGCGGGCCACTACGAGCAGTACTTC. Translation gives CASSSPGLAGHYEQYF. The chain carries TRBV6-2 or TRBV6-3 and TRBJ2-7; 12 nucleotides match TRBD2. V shed 4 bases, J shed 3 bases, and the junction held 7 bases outside the gene matches. The germline gives CDR1 MNHEY, CDR2 SVGEGT. This CDR3 region has 16 residues.

V is TRBV7-8 and J is TRBJ2-1; possibly TRBD2 for D (5 bases). This CDR3 contains 16 residues. The V end was cut by 6 bases, the J end by 0 bases, with 15 bases between. The germline gives CDR1 SGHVS, CDR2 FQNEAQ. The CDR3 bases are TGTGCCAGCAGTCTACTGGGAGAGAGCTCCTACAATGAGCAGTTCTTC. It encodes CASSLLGESSYNEQFF.

This chain connects TRBV20-1 to TRBJ2-5, with 9 bases aligning to TRBD2. This CDR3 is 18 amino acids long. Per germline, CDR1 DFQATT and CDR2 SNEGSKA (reference sequence). With 6 bases clipped from V and 11 bases from J, the junction kept 28 bases outside the gene matches. The CDR3 DNA reads TGCAGTGCACAAATCCCGGGACTAGCCGACCTCAGATACAATGAGCAGTACTTC. It is translated as CSAQIPGLADLRYNEQYF.

CDR3 amino acids: CASSFGEETEAFF. CDR3 sequence (DNA): TGTGCCAGCAGCTTTGGGGAAGAGACTGAAGCTTTCTTT. This chain joins TRBV11-2 and TRBJ1-1; D remains unclear. This CDR3 region has 13 residues. V was clipped by 3 bases and J by 5 bases, with 10 bases between them. Germline lookup yields CDR1 SGHAT and CDR2 FQNNGV.

This clonotype has a handful of counts. V is TRBV7-2 and J is TRBJ2-5; 7 bases agree with TRBD1. V was pared by 4 bases and J by 5 bases, with 10 bases of the junction left unmatched. Germline CDR1 and CDR2: SGHTA and FQGNSA. The CDR3 covers 15 residues. CDR3 bases: TGTGCCAGCAGCTCAAACAGGGGCGGTGGGGAGACCCAGTACTTC. Its protein is CASSSNRGGGETQYF.